Listed below are T cell receptor beta chains from one sample, sequenced in a study of cytomegalovirus exposure and HLA in healthy donors. The data were produced by immunoSEQ multiplex PCR, yet TCRdb's version contains in-frame clones alone and is incomplete. The sample holds 250,000 or so clones; 87% are singletons and the top ten take about 3%. Source material: PBMCs. Receptors originate from a man between 18 and 29 years old in good health and CMV-seronegative. Each CDR3 is given with its conserved first and last residue. Fields, in order: clone size, V gene, J gene, D gene, CDR3 DNA, CDR3 protein. D genes are given only for firm matches. Clone size is stated in some rows and not others, as once, few, many or a class when expanded.

.	TRBV27	TRBJ2-4	TRBD1	TGTGCCAGCAGTAGGACAGGCCTAGCCAAAAACATTCAGTACTTC	CASSRTGLAKNIQYF
.	TRBV7-2	TRBJ1-5	.	TGTGCCAGCAGTAACAGATTGGGGCCCCCGAGCAATCAGCCCCAGCATTTT	CASSNRLGPPSNQPQHF
.	TRBV18	TRBJ2-1	.	TGTGCCAGCTCAACCCAGGCTTACTCCTACAATGAGCAGTTCTTC	CASSTQAYSYNEQFF
few	TRBV4-1	TRBJ1-5	.	TGCGCCAGCAGCCGCCTTGGGCAGCGGATACCTCATCAGCCCCAGCATTTT	CASSRLGQRIPHQPQHF
.	TRBV29-1	TRBJ1-2	TRBD1	TGCAGCGTTGAAGATTCAAGGACAGGGGAGTATGGCTACACCTTC	CSVEDSRTGEYGYTF
.	TRBV9	TRBJ2-1	TRBD1	TGTGCCAGCAGCGTAGCGGGGACAGGGAATGAGCAGTTCTTC	CASSVAGTGNEQFF
.	TRBV28	TRBJ2-7	TRBD2	TGTGCCAGCATCCCGGGGAGGGTCTCCTACGAGCAGTACTTC	CASIPGRVSYEQYF
.	TRBV5-4	TRBJ2-7	.	TGTGCCAGCAGCCATGGGGGGGGCGGGTACGAGCAGTACTTC	CASSHGGGGYEQYF
.	TRBV7-9	TRBJ2-1	TRBD1	TGTGCCAGCAGCTCTCCGGGACAGATCTACAATGAGCAGTTCTTC	CASSSPGQIYNEQFF
.	TRBV7-2	TRBJ2-5	TRBD2	TGTGCCAGCAGCTCCCCCCCCGGCGGGAGCTATGAGACCCAGTACTTC	CASSSPPGGSYETQYF
.	TRBV28	TRBJ2-7	.	TGTGCCAGCAGTCACTACGAGCAGTACTTC	CASSHYEQYF
.	TRBV28	TRBJ2-7	TRBD2	TGTGCCAGCAGTTGGGGACTAGCGGGGGGCTCCTACGAGCAGTACTTC	CASSWGLAGGSYEQYF
.	TRBV7-8	TRBJ2-7	.	TGTGCCAGCAGCTTAGGGGGCGACCCCACCTACGAGCAGTACTTC	CASSLGGDPTYEQYF
.	TRBV28	TRBJ2-7	.	TGTGCCAGCTCTGGACTACCAACCTACGAGCAGTACTTC	CASSGLPTYEQYF
.	TRBV9	TRBJ2-1	.	TGTGCCAGCAGCGTAGAGGGACTTTTGCAGTTCTTC	CASSVEGLLQFF
.	TRBV19	TRBJ1-2	.	TGTGCCAGTAGTAGCGGGGGCTACACCTTC	CASSSGGYTF
.	TRBV28	TRBJ2-7	.	TGTGCCAGCAGCCTTAGGGGCAGGACCAACCCCTACGAGCAGTACTTC	CASSLRGRTNPYEQYF
.	TRBV13	TRBJ1-5	.	TGTGCCAGCAGACCAACTCCGGGACATCATTATCAGCCCCAGCATTTT	CASRPTPGHHYQPQHF
.	TRBV28	TRBJ2-3	TRBD1	TGTGCCACCCAACAGGGGGCTTCAACAGATACGCAGTATTTT	CATQQGASTDTQYF
.	TRBV5-1	TRBJ2-1	TRBD2	TGCGCCAGCAGGCAGGTGGTACTAGCGGGGAACAATGAGCAGTTCTTC	CASRQVVLAGNNEQFF
few	TRBV2	TRBJ1-2	.	TGTGCCAGCAATGAGTATTACTATGGCTACACCTTC	CASNEYYYGYTF
.	TRBV14	TRBJ1-2	TRBD1	TGTGCCAGCAGAGTTGGACAGGGGGCTCGCTATGGCTACACCTTC	CASRVGQGARYGYTF
.	TRBV19	TRBJ1-2	.	TGTGCCAGCCAAATCTTACCAGGGGAATACTATGGCTACACCTTC	CASQILPGEYYGYTF
few	TRBV6-4	TRBJ1-1	.	TGTGCCAGCAGTAAGACAGCGAACACTGAAGCTTTCTTT	CASSKTANTEAFF
.	TRBV7-2	TRBJ2-7	.	TGTGCCAGCAGCCAAGTGCGGGGCGAGCAGTACTTC	CASSQVRGEQYF
.	TRBV2	TRBJ2-1	TRBD2	TGTGCCAGCGTCCTAGGGGTCACCTCGACTAGCAGATCCTACAATGAGCAGTTCTTC	CASVLGVTSTSRSYNEQFF
.	TRBV7-8	TRBJ2-2	.	TGTGCCAGCAGCTTAAATCTAAGGGGGAACACCGGGGAGCTGTTTTTT	CASSLNLRGNTGELFF
.	TRBV4-3	TRBJ2-2	TRBD2	TGCGCCAGCAGCCTCCTTAGCGGGAGAGACACCGGGGAGCTGTTTTTT	CASSLLSGRDTGELFF
.	TRBV25-1	TRBJ1-6	.	TGTGCCAGCAGTGAATATGAAATCGTGAGGAATTCACCCCTCCACTTT	CASSEYEIVRNSPLHF
.	TRBV28	TRBJ1-2	TRBD1	TGTGCCAGCAGTTTGGGACAGGGGGTGGGTGGCTACACCTTC	CASSLGQGVGGYTF
few	TRBV7-9	TRBJ2-5	TRBD2	TGTGCCAGCAGCAGGAGCGGGAGCGAACAAGAGACCCAGTACTTC	CASSRSGSEQETQYF
few	TRBV2	TRBJ1-2	.	TGTGCCAGCAGTGTTGACAGCTTCTATGGCTACACCTTC	CASSVDSFYGYTF
.	TRBV29-1	TRBJ2-1	.	TGCAGCGTTGAAAAGAGGATGAACCCGTTTGCTGAGCAGTTCTTC	CSVEKRMNPFAEQFF
.	TRBV9	TRBJ2-7	TRBD2	TGTGCCAGCAGCGTAGTAGCGGGGGGTTACGAGCAGTACTTC	CASSVVAGGYEQYF
.	TRBV5-4	TRBJ1-3	TRBD1	TGTGCCAGCAGCAGGATGACAGGGGCTAACTCTGGAAACACCATATATTTT	CASSRMTGANSGNTIYF
.	TRBV28	TRBJ2-1	TRBD2	TGTGCCAGCAGTTTAGGGACTAGTCTTTCGAATGAGCAGTTCTTC	CASSLGTSLSNEQFF
.	TRBV5-1	TRBJ2-3	.	TGCGCCAGCAGCTTTGCGGGACAGATCACAGATACGCAGTATTTT	CASSFAGQITDTQYF
.	TRBV5-6	TRBJ1-1	.	TGTGCCAGCAGCTTAAGTGGAGGGGCTGAAGCTTTCTTT	CASSLSGGAEAFF
.	TRBV5-1	TRBJ1-6	.	TGCGCCAGCAGCTCCGGGGGACGCCATTATAATTCACCCCTCCACTTT	CASSSGGRHYNSPLHF
.	TRBV7-8	TRBJ2-2	.	TGTGCCAGCAGCTATGGAGGGACAGTCCTCACCGGGGAGCTGTTTTTT	CASSYGGTVLTGELFF
.	TRBV9	TRBJ2-3	.	TGTGCCAGCAGCAATGAACCACTAGGCTATCAAGATACGCAGTATTTT	CASSNEPLGYQDTQYF
few	TRBV28	TRBJ1-5	TRBD1	TGTGCCAGCAGTTTAGGACAGGGGGTGAGGCAGCCCCAGCATTTT	CASSLGQGVRQPQHF
.	TRBV5-3	TRBJ1-6	.	TGTGCCAGAAGCTTGATTTATCGGGGGGCGCCTAAAAATTCACCCCTCCACTTT	CARSLIYRGAPKNSPLHF
.	TRBV30	TRBJ2-5	TRBD2	TGTGCCTGGAGTCGGACTAGCGGATACCAAGAGACCCAGTACTTC	CAWSRTSGYQETQYF
.	TRBV18	TRBJ2-7	.	TGTGCCAGCTCACTCAGGCGGGACGAGCAGTACTTC	CASSLRRDEQYF
.	TRBV5-8	TRBJ2-7	.	TGTGCCAGCAGCTTGGCCCCAGGGTTTGGCACCTACGAGCAGTACTTC	CASSLAPGFGTYEQYF
.	TRBV5-6	TRBJ1-5	.	TGTGCCAGCAGCTTGGCTCCGGATCAGCCCCAGCATTTT	CASSLAPDQPQHF
once	TRBV7-2	TRBJ2-1	.	TGTGCCAGCAGCTTAAGTTTAGGAGACCCCCGGATCTTC	CASSLSLGDPRIF